This T cell receptor beta chain came from a study of neurological immune-mediated disorders. Study summary: Among about 34 multiple sclerosis patients, about 31 were relapsing-remitting and 3 were secondary progressive. General study points: No sharing of CDR3 amino acid sequences was observed among expanded clones across subjects, suggesting private repertoires in all groups. The repertoires of 18 of 34 multiple sclerosis patients were placed by phylogenetic grouping in a single related-CDR3 cluster, which may be a signature. Any association between clinical or MRI features and the multiple sclerosis repertoire cluster was absent.

A single record per CDR3 protein comes from TCRdb applying MiXCR to the 5' RACE reads. Among 65,000 to 80,000 distinct CDR3 sequences listed, about 5% were seen once. This clonotype occurred many times. Its antigen is not identified. CDR1 and CDR2 from the germline V gene are MNHEY and SVGEGT. The ends lost 4 bases at V and 8 bases at J; junction bases unmatched: 7. The CDR3 runs to 14 residues. The chain recombines TRBV6-2 or TRBV6-3 with TRBJ2-1; TRBD1 matches at 8 bases. The sample comprised PBMCs. The sequence came from a woman aged 70-85 years with multiple sclerosis. In DNA, the CDR3 is TGTGCCAGCAGTTCCCCGGACAGGGTTGATGAGCAGTTCTTC. This sequence encodes CASSSPDRVDEQFF.